This entry concerns a single T cell receptor beta chain. This record belongs to a study of blood T cell repertoires in COVID-19. Study background: Collection of acute and convalescent COVID-19 samples took place in the United States, Italy and Spain. PBMCs, B-cell-depleted T cells, or T cells were the source of the cDNA or gDNA that made up the material.

Those enrolled in Seattle joined during active infection and were followed longitudinally afterward. Original methodology: Reference gene primer amplification in the assay estimated nucleated cell counts. TCRdb's copy holds only in-frame clones and misses some; the assay was immunoSEQ multiplex PCR. V and J calls and clone size are as listed in that table; D and trimming were resolved from the DNA. This sample has about 120,000 clones, with 90% found just once. The CDR3 has 14 residues. Germline V gene sequence: CDR1 ENHRY, CDR2 SYGVKD. Trimming pared 5 bases from V and 0 bases from J, leaving 8 bases between.

Material for sequencing was peripheral blood. The sequence derives from a woman aged 55-69 years with COVID-19, enrolled during active disease. V gene TRBV10-3 combines with J gene TRBJ1-5, with a possible D match to TRBD1 (6 bases). As DNA, the CDR3 is TGTGCCATCAGTAAGGACAGTAGCAATCAGCCCCAGCATTTT. Translating gives CAISKDSSNQPQHF.